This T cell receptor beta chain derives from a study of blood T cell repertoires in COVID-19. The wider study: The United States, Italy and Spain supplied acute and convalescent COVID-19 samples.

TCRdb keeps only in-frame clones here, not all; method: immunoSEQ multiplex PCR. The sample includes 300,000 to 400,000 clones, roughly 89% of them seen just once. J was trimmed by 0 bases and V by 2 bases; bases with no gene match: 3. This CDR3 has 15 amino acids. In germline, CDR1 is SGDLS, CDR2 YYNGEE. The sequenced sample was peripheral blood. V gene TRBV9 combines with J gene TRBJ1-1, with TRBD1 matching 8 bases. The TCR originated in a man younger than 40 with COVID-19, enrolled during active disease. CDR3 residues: CASSVLTGVNTEAFF. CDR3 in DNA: TGTGCCAGCAGCGTCCTGACAGGGGTGAACACTGAAGCTTTCTTT.